Listed below are T cell receptor beta chains from one sample, sequenced in a study of T cells expressing NK-cell markers. With the 5' RACE reads reprocessed, TCRdb shows one record per CDR3 protein and no DNA. This sample lists over 150,000 distinct CDR3 sequences; its ten largest clones have around 20%. The sequenced material came from blood T cells: a sorted CD56 or NKG2C T cell subset, CD4+ or CD8+ T cells, or bulk PBMC T cells (not recorded which). The receptors were gathered from a man between 18 and 69 years old in good health. Each CDR3 is given with its conserved first and last residue.

TRBJ2-3 | TRBV10-3 | CAISEGDFFTDTQYF
TRBJ2-3 | TRBV2 | CASKGWWDTQYF
TRBJ2-1 | TRBV4-1 | CASSPDSYNEQFF
TRBJ2-3 | TRBV28 | CASSFPGGGAGTDTQYF
TRBJ1-3 | TRBV6-1 | CASSDSRGSGNTIYF
TRBJ1-1 | TRBV2 | CASSSGPGYGAGAFF
TRBJ2-7 | TRBV5-1 | CASSWVSKDSYEQYF
TRBJ1-6 | TRBV7-2 | CASSFDRAWGNSPLHF
TRBJ2-2 | TRBV27 | CASSFYLTSGGYTGELFF
TRBJ2-5 | TRBV7-9 | CASSQRTFQETQYF
TRBJ2-7 | TRBV5-1 | CASSLTSGGMYEQYF
TRBJ2-1 | TRBV7-8 | CASSRLGGGGNEQFF
TRBJ2-1 | TRBV6-5 | CASSYGGDYNEQFF
TRBJ2-1 | TRBV5-4 | CASSGTGTQRTYNEQFF
TRBJ2-3 | TRBV23-1 | CASSQYARRVDTQYF
TRBJ2-3 | TRBV27 | CASSLSLAGNTDTQYF
TRBJ2-5 | TRBV20-1 | CSALADRGMETQYF
TRBJ2-1 | TRBV7-2 | CASSVWGDSYNEQFF
TRBJ1-1 | TRBV12-3/TRBV12-4 | CASSFRQVEAFF
TRBJ2-2 | TRBV5-1 | CASSLAQGGAGELFF
TRBJ2-5 | TRBV27 | CATRTTGVETQYF
TRBJ2-3 | TRBV11-1 | CASSFLQEFTDTQYF
TRBJ2-3 | TRBV24-1 | CATSDFYGGTDTQYF
TRBJ1-2 | TRBV7-9 | CASSPDIDSLYGYTF
TRBJ2-2 | TRBV21-1 | CASSKSVGPNTGELFF
TRBJ1-5 | TRBV3-1 | CASRPREGGGQPQHF
TRBJ2-2 | TRBV6-5 | CASSYQAGGSTGELFF
TRBJ2-5 | TRBV4-1 | CASSQTGPYQETQYF
TRBJ2-3 | TRBV7-9 | CASSVDGGESTDTQYF
TRBJ2-3 | TRBV30 | CAWSVGGTSTDTQYF
TRBJ2-2 | TRBV6-5 | CASSYDLAGVSTGELFF
TRBJ2-7 | TRBV9 | CASSVGGGAKAYEQYF
TRBJ2-1 | TRBV3-1 | CASSQAQRGGYEQFF
TRBJ2-3 | TRBV5-6 | CASSFAGPGADTQYF
TRBJ2-2 | TRBV11-1 | CASSLAGGFGELFF
TRBJ2-5 | TRBV12-3/TRBV12-4 | CASSSGKETQYF
TRBJ2-1 | TRBV6-5 | CASSYFRGNNEQFF
TRBJ2-7 | TRBV21-1 | CASSKVQGPSGYEQYF
TRBJ1-6 | TRBV13 | CASSLYGDLNSPLHF
TRBJ1-1 | TRBV7-9 | CASSLAPLGRNTEAFF
TRBJ2-7 | TRBV25-1 | CASSELGQAWGGASEQYF
TRBJ1-5 | TRBV19 | CASSIAGAVGNQPQHF
TRBJ1-5 | TRBV11-2 | CASSLSDRAEIYSNQPQHF
TRBJ1-5 | TRBV27 | CASSLSGTSNQPQHF
TRBJ2-1 | TRBV7-9 | CASSLGGTAMDEQFF
TRBJ2-1 | TRBV3-1 | CASSQDGLAVYNEQFF
TRBJ2-1 | TRBV15 | CATSRGVVSGGPLNEQFF
TRBJ2-2 | TRBV29-1 | CSVLTKNTGELFF
TRBJ1-2 | TRBV9 | CASSKGQVYGYTF
TRBJ2-2 | TRBV4-1 | CASSQAGGLVGELFF
TRBJ2-7 | TRBV19 | CASAGEHVYEQYF
TRBJ1-5 | TRBV12-5 | CASGFGGASNQPQHF
TRBJ1-4 | TRBV7-8 | CASSHNRGPNEKLFF